The present T cell receptor (beta chain) was sequenced within a study of identical twins. General study results and limits: It was possible that invariant MAIT and iNKT cells partly confounded the zero-insertion analyses. Compared with unrelated sharing, twin-shared out-of-frame alpha sequences had more low-probability sequences.

J gave up 6 bases and V 6 bases, and 9 bases lay outside the gene matches. CDR3 length: 14 amino acids. In TCRdb, the 5' RACE reads were re-called with MiXCR into one record per CDR3 protein. Here the sample spans roughly 280,000 distinct CDR3 sequences, roughly 9.8% being singletons. There are a few counts of this clonotype. As yet, its antigen is unknown. A further study also used this sample, focusing on yellow fever vaccine responses in identical twins. As that study records: A vaccine T cell response that seemed partly convergent and partly personalized was reported in twins.

The gene calls are TRBV23-1 and TRBJ2-3, with TRBD1 matching over 7 bases. TRBV23-1 is assigned to the ORF class and has an uncertain function. Specimen: CD8+ T cells sorted from blood. The TCR sequence derives from a woman aged 18 to 35 in good health. CDR3 nucleotides: TGCGCCAGCAGACCAGACAGGGTGCCCGATACGCAGTATTTT. It translates to CASRPDRVPDTQYF.